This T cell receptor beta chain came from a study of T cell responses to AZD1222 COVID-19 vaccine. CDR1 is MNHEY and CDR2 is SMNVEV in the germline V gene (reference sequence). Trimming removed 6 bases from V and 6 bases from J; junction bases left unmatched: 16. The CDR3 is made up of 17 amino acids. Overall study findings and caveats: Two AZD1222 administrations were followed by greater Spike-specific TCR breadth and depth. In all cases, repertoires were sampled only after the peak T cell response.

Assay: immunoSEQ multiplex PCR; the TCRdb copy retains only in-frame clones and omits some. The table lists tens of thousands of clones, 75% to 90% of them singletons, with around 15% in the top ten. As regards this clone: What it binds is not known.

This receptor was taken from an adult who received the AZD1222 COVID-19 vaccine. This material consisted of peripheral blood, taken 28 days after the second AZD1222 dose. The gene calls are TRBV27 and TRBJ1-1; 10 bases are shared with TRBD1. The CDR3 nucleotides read TGTGCCAGCAGCACCCGAGACAGGGGGCCGGTAGCCCCTGAAGCTTTCTTT. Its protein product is CASSTRDRGPVAPEAFF.